This TCR beta chain is from a study of blood T cell repertoires in COVID-19. Trimming shortened V by 5 bases and J by 0 bases, and 7 bases separated the two germline ends. CDR1 is MNHEY and CDR2 is SVGAGI in the germline V gene. The CDR3 is 13 amino acids. Assay used: immunoSEQ multiplex PCR; TCRdb lists only in-frame clones, some missing. This table holds 200,000 to 250,000 clones, less than 85% found once. The V call is TRBV6-5, the J call TRBJ1-1, with unresolved D. The clonotype was recovered from a man aged 60-69 years who had recovered from COVID-19. The sample comprised PBMCs or T cells enriched from blood (not recorded which). This CDR3 reads CASSRVMNTEAFF. The CDR3 nucleotides read TGTGCCAGCAGTCGGGTAATGAACACTGAAGCTTTCTTT.